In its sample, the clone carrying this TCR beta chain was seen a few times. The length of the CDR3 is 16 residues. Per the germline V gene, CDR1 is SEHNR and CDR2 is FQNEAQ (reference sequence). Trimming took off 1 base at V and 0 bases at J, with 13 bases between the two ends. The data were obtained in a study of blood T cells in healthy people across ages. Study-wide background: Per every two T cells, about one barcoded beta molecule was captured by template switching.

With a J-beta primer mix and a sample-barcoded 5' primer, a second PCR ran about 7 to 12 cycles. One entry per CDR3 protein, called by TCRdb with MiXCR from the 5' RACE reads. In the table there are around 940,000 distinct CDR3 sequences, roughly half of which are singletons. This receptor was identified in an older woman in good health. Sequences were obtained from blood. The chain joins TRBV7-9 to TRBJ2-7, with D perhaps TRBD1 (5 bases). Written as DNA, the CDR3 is TGTGCCAGCAGCTTAGACCAGGGAAGGGCCTCCTACGAGCAGTACTTC. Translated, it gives CASSLDQGRASYEQYF.